Listed below are T cell receptor beta chains from one sample, sequenced in a study of T cell clones after liver transplantation. Here immunoSEQ multiplex PCR was the method, and the copy in TCRdb shows in-frame clones only, minus some. The table has about 19,000 clones, approximately 89% seen once; the top ten hold over 10%. This specimen was CD8+ T cells from blood, taken before liver transplant. Receptors were obtained from a human donor who received a liver transplant. CDR3s include the opening cysteine and the closing phenylalanine or tryptophan. D genes are given only for firm matches.

j_call: TRBJ1-2
d_call: NA
v_call: TRBV7-9
cdr3_nt: TGTGCCAGCAGCTTTGGGGGCAGCGGGTATGGCTACACCTTC
cdr3_aa: CASSFGGSGYGYTF

j_call: TRBJ2-2
d_call: NA
v_call: TRBV29-1
cdr3_nt: TGCAGCGCCAAGGCCGGGGAGCTGTTTTTT
cdr3_aa: CSAKAGELFF

j_call: TRBJ1-2
d_call: TRBD1
v_call: TRBV6-5
cdr3_nt: TGTGCCAGCCGGGGACAGGGGGCGACAGTCTATGGCTACACCTTC
cdr3_aa: CASRGQGATVYGYTF

j_call: TRBJ2-2
d_call: NA
v_call: TRBV10-2
cdr3_nt: TGCGCCAGCAGTGATTACAGCTACACCGGGGAGCTGTTTTTT
cdr3_aa: CASSDYSYTGELFF

j_call: TRBJ2-2
d_call: NA
v_call: TRBV9
cdr3_nt: TGTGCCAGCGCCGTAGGCACCGGGGAGCTGTTTTTT
cdr3_aa: CASAVGTGELFF

j_call: TRBJ2-7
d_call: NA
v_call: TRBV27
cdr3_nt: TGTGCCAGCAGGGGGAGTGTCCACGAGCAGTACTTC
cdr3_aa: CASRGSVHEQYF

j_call: TRBJ1-1
d_call: NA
v_call: TRBV9
cdr3_nt: TGTGCCAGCAGCGTAGGAGGGGCCGTGAACACTGAAGCTTTCTTT
cdr3_aa: CASSVGGAVNTEAFF

j_call: TRBJ2-2
d_call: NA
v_call: TRBV5-8
cdr3_nt: TGTGCCAGCAGCTCTTACACCGGGGAGCTGTTTTTT
cdr3_aa: CASSSYTGELFF

j_call: TRBJ2-5
d_call: NA
v_call: TRBV11-2
cdr3_nt: TGTGCCAGCAGCTTAGACCCGCCCGGACTAACCCAAGAGACCCAGTACTTC
cdr3_aa: CASSLDPPGLTQETQYF

j_call: TRBJ1-2
d_call: TRBD1
v_call: TRBV5-6
cdr3_nt: TGTGCCAGCAGACCGACAGGGGCCTATGGCTACACCTTC
cdr3_aa: CASRPTGAYGYTF

j_call: TRBJ1-1
d_call: NA
v_call: TRBV4-3
cdr3_nt: TGCGCCAGCAGCCAAGATCGTGTCGGCAGGGGAAGGACTGAAGCTTTCTTT
cdr3_aa: CASSQDRVGRGRTEAFF

j_call: TRBJ2-3
d_call: NA
v_call: TRBV9
cdr3_nt: TGTGCCAGCAGCGTAGAGAGGGAATTCACAGATACGCAGTATTTT
cdr3_aa: CASSVEREFTDTQYF

j_call: TRBJ2-7
d_call: TRBD1
v_call: TRBV19
cdr3_nt: TGTGCCAGTAGTGGCCACAGGGGGCCTTACGAGCAGTACTTC
cdr3_aa: CASSGHRGPYEQYF